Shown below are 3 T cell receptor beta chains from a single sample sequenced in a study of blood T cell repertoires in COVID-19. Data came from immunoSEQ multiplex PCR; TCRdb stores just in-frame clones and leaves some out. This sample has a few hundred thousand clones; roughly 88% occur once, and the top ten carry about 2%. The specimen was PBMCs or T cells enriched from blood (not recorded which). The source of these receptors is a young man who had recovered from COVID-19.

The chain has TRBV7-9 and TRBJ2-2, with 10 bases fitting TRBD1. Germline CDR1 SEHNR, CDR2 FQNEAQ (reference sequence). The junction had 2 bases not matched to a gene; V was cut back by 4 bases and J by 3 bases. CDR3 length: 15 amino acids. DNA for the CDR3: TGTGCCAGCAGCTGGGGGACAGGGGACACCGGGGAGCTGTTTTTT. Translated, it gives CASSWGTGDTGELFF.

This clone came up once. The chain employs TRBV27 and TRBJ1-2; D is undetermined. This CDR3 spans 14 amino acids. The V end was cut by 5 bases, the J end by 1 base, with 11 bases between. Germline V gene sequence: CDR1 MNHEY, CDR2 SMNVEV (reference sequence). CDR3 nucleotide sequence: TGTGCCAGCAGTGAGGCGGCAGTTAACTATGGCTACACCTTC. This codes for CASSEAAVNYGYTF.

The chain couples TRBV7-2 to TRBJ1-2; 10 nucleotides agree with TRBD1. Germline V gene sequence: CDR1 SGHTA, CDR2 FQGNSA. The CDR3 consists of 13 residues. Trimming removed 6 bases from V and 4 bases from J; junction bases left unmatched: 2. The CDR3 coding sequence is TGTGCCAGCAGGCGGACAGGGGGCTATGGCTACACCTTC. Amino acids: CASRRTGGYGYTF.